The sequence of this T cell receptor (beta chain) was determined in a study of shared clonotypes between healthy human individuals. This CDR3 has 14 residues. Per germline, CDR1 ENHRY and CDR2 SYGVKD. V trimming: 6 bases; J trimming: 7 bases; junction bases outside the gene matches: 6. Replicate PCRs were loaded with approximately 310 ng DNA from unsorted PBMC, about 32,000 T cell genomes. With ten immunoSEQ deep assay plates, unsorted PBMC DNA underwent sequencing. Assay: immunoSEQ multiplex PCR; the TCRdb copy retains only in-frame clones and omits some. The sample has about 460,000 clones, roughly four fifths seen once. The healthy adult donors were HIV-negative and reported no recent acute infections or vaccinations.

The TCR originated in a woman between 40 and 50 years old in good health. Some clones in this sample may be carry-over from other donors' samples. This chain joins TRBV10-3 and TRBJ2-1, with TRBD1 identical over 10 bases. Sample: PBMCs. In DNA, the CDR3 is TGTGCCATCAGCGGACAGGGGGTCTTTAATGAGCAGTTCTTC. It encodes CAISGQGVFNEQFF.